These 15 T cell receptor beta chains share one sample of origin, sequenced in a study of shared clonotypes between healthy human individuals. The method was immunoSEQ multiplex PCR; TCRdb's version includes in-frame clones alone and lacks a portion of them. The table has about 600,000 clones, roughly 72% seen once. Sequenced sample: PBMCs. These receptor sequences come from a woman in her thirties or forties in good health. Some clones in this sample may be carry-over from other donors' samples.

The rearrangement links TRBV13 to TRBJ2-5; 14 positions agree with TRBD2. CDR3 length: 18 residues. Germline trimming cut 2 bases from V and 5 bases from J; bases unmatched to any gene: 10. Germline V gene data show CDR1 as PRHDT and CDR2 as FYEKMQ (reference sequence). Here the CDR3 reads CASSLWGPRTSGRETQYF. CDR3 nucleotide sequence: TGTGCCAGCAGCTTATGGGGCCCGCGGACTAGCGGGAGGGAGACCCAGTACTTC.

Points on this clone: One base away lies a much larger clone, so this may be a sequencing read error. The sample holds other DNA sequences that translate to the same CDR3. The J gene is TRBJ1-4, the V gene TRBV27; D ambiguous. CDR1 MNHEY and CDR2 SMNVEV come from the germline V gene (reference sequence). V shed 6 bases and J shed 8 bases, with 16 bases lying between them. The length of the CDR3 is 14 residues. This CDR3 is CASSFNGHGEKLFF. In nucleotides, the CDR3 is TGTGCCAGCAGCTTTAACGGGCACGGGGAAAAACTGTTTTTT.

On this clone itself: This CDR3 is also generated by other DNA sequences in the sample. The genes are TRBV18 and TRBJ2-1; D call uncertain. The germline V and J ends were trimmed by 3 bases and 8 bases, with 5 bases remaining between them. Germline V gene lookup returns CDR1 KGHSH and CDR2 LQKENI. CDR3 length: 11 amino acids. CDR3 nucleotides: TGTGCCAGCTCACCCTTAGATGAGCAGTTCTTC. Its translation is CASSPLDEQFF.

The CDR3 here is CASSPGTPGNIQYF. The CDR3 DNA sequence: TGTGCCAGCAGCCCCGGGACCCCCGGAAACATTCAGTACTTC. The chain employs TRBV7-2 and TRBJ2-4; possibly TRBD1 or TRBD2 for D (5 bases each). Germline V CDR1 and CDR2: SGHTA, FQGNSA. V lost 5 bases to trimming and J lost 6 bases, with 14 bases between them. The CDR3 runs to 14 residues.

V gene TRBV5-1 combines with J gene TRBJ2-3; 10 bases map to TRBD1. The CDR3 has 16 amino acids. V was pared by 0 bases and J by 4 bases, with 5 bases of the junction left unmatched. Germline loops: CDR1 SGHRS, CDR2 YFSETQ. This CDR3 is CASSLGPGQGPDTQYF. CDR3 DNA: TGCGCCAGCAGCTTGGGCCCGGGACAGGGGCCAGATACGCAGTATTTT.

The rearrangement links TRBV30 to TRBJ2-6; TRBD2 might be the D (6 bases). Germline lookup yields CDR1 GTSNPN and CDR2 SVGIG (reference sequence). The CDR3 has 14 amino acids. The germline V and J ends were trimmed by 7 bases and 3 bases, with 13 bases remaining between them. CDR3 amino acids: CASGSGVGANVLTF. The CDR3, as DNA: TGTGCCTCCGGTTCGGGGGTTGGGGCCAACGTCCTGACTTTC.

CDR3 bases: TGTGCCAGCAGCGTTAGACTAGCGGGAGTGCATGAGCAGTTCTTC. Translation: CASSVRLAGVHEQFF. The chain recombines TRBV9 with TRBJ2-1; 12 bases map to TRBD2. Germline-derived CDR1 and CDR2 are SGDLS and YYNGEE. There are 15 residues in the CDR3. Germline trimming cut 2 bases from V and 8 bases from J; bases unmatched to any gene: 5.

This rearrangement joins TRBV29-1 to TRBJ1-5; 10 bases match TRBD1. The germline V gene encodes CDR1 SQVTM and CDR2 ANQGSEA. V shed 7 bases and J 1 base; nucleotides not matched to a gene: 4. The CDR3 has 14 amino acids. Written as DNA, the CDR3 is TGCAGCGCCCGGACAGGGGGGAGCAATCAGCCCCAGCATTTT. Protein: CSARTGGSNQPQHF.

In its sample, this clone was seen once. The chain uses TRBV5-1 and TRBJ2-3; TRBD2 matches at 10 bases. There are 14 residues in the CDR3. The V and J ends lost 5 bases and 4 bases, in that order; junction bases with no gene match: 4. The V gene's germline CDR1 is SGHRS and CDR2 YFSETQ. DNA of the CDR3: TGCGCCAGCAGGCTAGCGGGAGTGCCAGATACGCAGTATTTT. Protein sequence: CASRLAGVPDTQYF.

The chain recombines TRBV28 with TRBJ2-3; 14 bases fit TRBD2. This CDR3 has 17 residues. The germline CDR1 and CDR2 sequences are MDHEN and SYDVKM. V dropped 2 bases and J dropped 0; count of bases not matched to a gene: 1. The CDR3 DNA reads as TGTGCCAGCAGTTTAGGGACTAGCGGGGGAAGCACAGATACGCAGTATTTT. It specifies CASSLGTSGGSTDTQYF.

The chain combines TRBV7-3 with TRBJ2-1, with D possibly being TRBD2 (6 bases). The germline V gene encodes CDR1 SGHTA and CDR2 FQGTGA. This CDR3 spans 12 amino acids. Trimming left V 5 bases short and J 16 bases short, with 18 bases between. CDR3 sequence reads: CASSPSAGELFF. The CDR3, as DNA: TGTGCCAGCAGCCCCTCAGCGGGCGAGCTTTTCTTC.

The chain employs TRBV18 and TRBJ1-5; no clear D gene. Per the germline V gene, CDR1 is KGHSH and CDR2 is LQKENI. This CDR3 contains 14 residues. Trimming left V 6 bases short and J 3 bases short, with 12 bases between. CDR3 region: CASSLDGINQPQHF. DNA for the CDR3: TGTGCCAGCTCCCTCGACGGGATCAATCAGCCCCAGCATTTT.

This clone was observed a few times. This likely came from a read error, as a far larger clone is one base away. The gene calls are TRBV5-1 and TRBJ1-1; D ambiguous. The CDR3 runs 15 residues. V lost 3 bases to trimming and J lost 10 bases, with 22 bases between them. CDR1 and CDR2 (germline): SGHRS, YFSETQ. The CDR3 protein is CASSWAVDGLSGAFF. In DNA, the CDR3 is TGCGCCAGCAGCTGGGCGGTTGACGGCCTGTCTGGAGCTTTCTTT.

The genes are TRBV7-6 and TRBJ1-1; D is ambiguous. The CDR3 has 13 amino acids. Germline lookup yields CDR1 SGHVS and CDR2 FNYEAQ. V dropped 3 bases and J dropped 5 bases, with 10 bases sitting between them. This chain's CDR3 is CASSFPGGTEAFF. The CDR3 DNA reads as TGTGCCAGCAGCTTCCCGGGTGGGACTGAAGCTTTCTTT.

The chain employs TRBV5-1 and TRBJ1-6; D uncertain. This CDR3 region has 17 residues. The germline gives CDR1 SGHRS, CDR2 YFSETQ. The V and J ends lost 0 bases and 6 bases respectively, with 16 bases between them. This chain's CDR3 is CASSLGGGHRINSPLHF. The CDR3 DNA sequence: TGCGCCAGCAGCTTGGGAGGAGGCCACAGAATTAATTCACCCCTCCACTTT.